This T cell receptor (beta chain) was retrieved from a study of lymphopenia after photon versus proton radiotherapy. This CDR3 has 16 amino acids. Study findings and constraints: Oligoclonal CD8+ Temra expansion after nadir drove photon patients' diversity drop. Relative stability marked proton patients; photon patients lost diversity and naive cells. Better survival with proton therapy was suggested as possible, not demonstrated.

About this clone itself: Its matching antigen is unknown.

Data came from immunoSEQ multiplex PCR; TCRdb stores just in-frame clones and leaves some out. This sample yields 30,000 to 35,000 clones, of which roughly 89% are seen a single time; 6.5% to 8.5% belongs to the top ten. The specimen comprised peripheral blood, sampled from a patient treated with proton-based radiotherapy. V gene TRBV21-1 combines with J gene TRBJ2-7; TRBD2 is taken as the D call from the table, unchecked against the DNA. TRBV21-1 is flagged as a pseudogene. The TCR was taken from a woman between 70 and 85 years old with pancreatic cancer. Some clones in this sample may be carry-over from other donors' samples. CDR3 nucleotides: TGTGCCAGCAACCCTAGACGGGGGGGGTTTGGCTACGAGCAGTACTTC. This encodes CASNPRRGGFGYEQYF.